Presented here are 21 T cell receptor beta chains from one specimen sequenced in a study of spatial heterogeneity in lung cancer. A single record per CDR3 protein comes from TCRdb applying MiXCR to the 5' RACE reads. This repertoire shows around 110,000 distinct CDR3 sequences, 12% found once; its top ten account for 16%. The time point denotes: blood at routine non-recurrence follow-up after resection. Whole RNA, isolated from tumor, nontumor lung or frozen PBMC, was sequenced without prior sorting. This specimen was PBMCs, taken at follow-up. These receptors were taken from a male donor with early-stage non-small cell lung cancer.

The rearrangement links TRBV25-1 to TRBJ2-7; tentatively, D is TRBD2 (5 bases). This CDR3 contains 15 residues. Trimming stripped 5 bases from V and 0 bases from J, with 14 bases between. In germline, CDR1 is MGHDK, CDR2 SYGVNS. The CDR3 DNA follows: TGTGCCAGCAGTCGAGAGAGGACTTTCTCCTACGAGCAGTACTTC. This sequence encodes CASSRERTFSYEQYF.

This chain joins TRBV2 and TRBJ1-1; unclear D gene. CDR3 size: 11 residues. Germline V CDR1 and CDR2: SNHLY, FYNNEI. Trimming took 4 bases from V and 10 from J, leaving 10 bases between them. As DNA, the CDR3 is TGTGCCAGCAGTGTTGGGCGGCCAGCTTTCTTT. Residues: CASSVGRPAFF.

This chain uses TRBV5-1 with TRBJ2-5, with D perhaps TRBD2 (6 bases). The CDR3 is made up of 14 amino acids. CDR1 and CDR2 (germline): SGHRS, YFSETQ. V lost 2 bases and J 5 bases, leaving 13 bases between the germline ends. The CDR3 sequence: CASSLFPGEETQYF. In nucleotides, the CDR3 is TGCGCCAGCAGCTTATTCCCGGGGGAGGAGACCCAGTACTTC.

This clonotype was observed a handful of times. The gene calls are TRBV18 and TRBJ2-5; D gene unclear. The CDR3 consists of 11 residues. Germline CDR1 reads KGHSH; CDR2 reads LQKENI. With 5 bases removed from V and 6 bases from J, the gap between germline ends came to 7 bases. In nucleotides, the CDR3 is TGTGCCAGCTCATCGACAAAGACCCAGTACTTC. Encoded protein: CASSSTKTQYF.

V usage is TRBV28 and J usage is TRBJ2-2; no firm D call. V was pared by 8 bases and J by 2 bases, with 6 bases between. Germline V lookup: CDR1 MDHEN, CDR2 SYDVKM. The CDR3 runs to 12 residues. In DNA form, the CDR3 reads TGTGCCAGCGGCACTAACACCGGGGAGCTGTTTTTT. Its translation: CASGTNTGELFF.

This clonotype was counted ten times or more. The chain joins TRBV4-2 to TRBJ1-1, with 7 bases matching TRBD1. Trimming removed 4 bases from V and 1 base from J; junction bases left unmatched: 12. Germline V gene lookup returns CDR1 LGHNA and CDR2 YNFKEQ. This CDR3 region has 17 residues. The CDR3 DNA sequence: TGTGCCAGCAGCCCCAGCGAGGGGGCCTTCACGAACACTGAAGCTTTCTTT. As protein: CASSPSEGAFTNTEAFF.

Many counts were recorded for this clonotype. The V and J genes are TRBV10-3 and TRBJ2-1; D remains ambiguous. V was cut by 0 bases and J by 2 bases, with 14 bases left in between. Germline V CDR1 and CDR2: ENHRY, SYGVKD. The CDR3 runs 17 residues. CDR3 residues: CAISESGLARTYNEQFF. As DNA, the CDR3 is TGTGCCATCAGTGAGTCGGGGTTAGCCCGAACCTACAATGAGCAGTTCTTC.

This clonotype has only a few counts. This sequence joins TRBV5-1 and TRBJ2-5, with D tentatively TRBD1 or TRBD2 (5 bases each). Germline CDR1 reads SGHRS; CDR2 reads YFSETQ. Trimming stripped 3 bases from V and 4 bases from J, with 16 bases between. CDR3 length: 15 amino acids. The CDR3 DNA is TGCGCCAGCAGCTGGGGGACCCAGCCACGAGAGACCCAGTACTTC. As protein: CASSWGTQPRETQYF.

The chain joins TRBV10-3 to TRBJ2-5; weak D call: TRBD1 (6 bases). Germline loops: CDR1 ENHRY, CDR2 SYGVKD. There are 12 residues in the CDR3. Trimming removed 3 bases from V and 4 bases from J, with 6 bases in between. The CDR3 is CAISEQGETQYF. The CDR3 nucleotides are TGTGCCATCAGTGAACAGGGAGAGACCCAGTACTTC.

This clonotype was detected ten times or more. The rearrangement joins TRBV7-2 to TRBJ2-5; D is ambiguous. In germline, CDR1 is SGHTA, CDR2 FQGNSA. The CDR3 covers 13 residues. Trimming stripped 6 bases from V and 5 bases from J, with 13 bases between. This chain's CDR3 is CASRRLGRETQYF. The CDR3, as DNA: TGTGCCAGCAGGCGGCTGGGCAGGGAGACCCAGTACTTC. The full variable domain, its missing parts supplied by reference TRBV7-2 and TRBJ2-5, is GAGVSQSPSNKVTEKGKDVELRCDPISGHTALYWYRQSLGQGLEFLIYFQGNSAPDKSGLPSDRFSAERTGGSVSTLTIQRTQQEDSAVYLCASRRLGRETQYFGPGTRLLVL.

This clonotype was found many times. The chain carries TRBV28 and TRBJ1-5; D remains ambiguous. V was pared by 1 base and J by 9 bases, with 7 bases between. The V gene's germline CDR1 is MDHEN and CDR2 SYDVKM. The CDR3 spans 12 residues. Here the CDR3 reads CASSLSTGPQHF. The CDR3 DNA reads as TGTGCCAGCAGTTTATCGACCGGGCCCCAGCATTTT.

This clonotype turned up a few times. V and J are TRBV5-4 and TRBJ1-4; D gene uncertain. CDR3 size: 15 residues. The germline gives CDR1 SGHNT, CDR2 YYREEE (reference sequence). V was clipped by 4 bases and J by 3 bases, with 13 bases between them. The CDR3 spells CASSRGGQANEKLFF. Here the CDR3 DNA reads TGTGCCAGCAGCCGCGGAGGGCAGGCTAATGAAAAACTGTTTTTT.

This clonotype was seen at least ten times. This sequence joins TRBV20-1 and TRBJ2-5; D may be TRBD2 (5 bases). Trimming took 5 bases from V and 7 from J, leaving 8 bases between them. The CDR3 length is 10 residues. Germline CDR1 DFQATT, CDR2 SNEGSKA (reference sequence). Here the CDR3 reads CSAALGTQYF. The CDR3 nucleotides read TGCAGTGCTGCACTAGGGACCCAGTACTTC.

This clonotype has just a few counts. The chain joins TRBV28 to TRBJ1-6, with TRBD1 matching over 7 bases. Trimming cost V 5 bases and J 9 bases; bases outside gene matches: 7. Germline V gene data show CDR1 as MDHEN and CDR2 as SYDVKM. There are 14 residues in the CDR3. The CDR3 DNA sequence: TGTGCCAGCAGTCCCTTGGCAGGGGGTTCACCCCTCCACTTT. It codes for CASSPLAGGSPLHF.

This clonotype was counted between two and nine times. The chain uses TRBV27 and TRBJ2-1; no reliable D call. Trimming left V 3 bases short and J 0 bases short, with 9 bases between. The CDR3 runs to 15 residues. CDR1 and CDR2 from the germline V gene are MNHEY and SMNVEV (reference sequence). CDR3 coding DNA: TGTGCCAGCAGTTTTACTATTTCCTCCTACAATGAGCAGTTCTTC. It encodes CASSFTISSYNEQFF.

The chain uses TRBV5-1 and TRBJ2-3, with 9 bases fitting TRBD2. Per germline, CDR1 SGHRS and CDR2 YFSETQ. The CDR3 is made up of 15 amino acids. The V gene end was trimmed by 2 bases and the J gene end by 3 bases; junction bases not matched to a gene: 4. The CDR3 spells CASSFPSGATDTQYF. The CDR3 nucleotides read TGCGCCAGCAGCTTTCCTAGCGGGGCAACAGATACGCAGTATTTT. Using reference TRBV5-1 and TRBJ2-3 for the parts outside the CDR3, the full variable domain is KAGVTQTPRYLIKTRGQQVTLSCSPISGHRSVSWYQQTPGQGLQFLFEYFSETQRNKGNFPGRFSGRQFSNSRSEMNVSTLELGDSALYLCASSFPSGATDTQYFGPGTRLTVL.

This clonotype was counted ten times or more. The chain joins TRBV6-6 to TRBJ1-4; D not resolved. This CDR3 is 11 amino acids long. Trimming removed 5 bases from V and 6 bases from J, with 4 bases in between. Germline CDR1 reads MNHNY; CDR2 reads SVGAGI (reference sequence). The CDR3 reads CASSRDEKLFF. The CDR3 coding sequence is TGTGCCAGCAGTAGAGATGAAAAACTGTTTTTT.

This clonotype was seen a few times. The gene calls are TRBV5-1 and TRBJ2-7; 9 bases align to TRBD1. V gave up 1 base and J gave up 2 bases; unmatched junction bases: 4. Germline CDR1 reads SGHRS; CDR2 reads YFSETQ. The CDR3 is 15 residues long. The CDR3 protein is CASSLLGQGAYEQYF. The CDR3 DNA reads as TGCGCCAGCAGCTTGCTGGGACAGGGAGCCTACGAGCAGTACTTC.

The sample holds many counts of this clonotype. J is TRBJ2-7 and V is TRBV5-1; TRBD1 aligns across 10 bases. The V segment lost 2 bases and the J segment 3 bases; nucleotides outside the gene matches: 5. This CDR3 contains 15 residues. Germline-derived CDR1 and CDR2 are SGHRS and YFSETQ. The CDR3 region has the DNA TGCGCCAGCAGCTTAGGACAGGGGGTAGGCTACGAGCAGTACTTC. It translates to CASSLGQGVGYEQYF.

As regards this clonotype: In this CDR3 the conserved last residue, phenylalanine or tryptophan, is missing, so a read error is likely. The genes are TRBV18 and TRBJ1-3; D might be TRBD1 (6 bases). In germline, CDR1 is KGHSH, CDR2 LQKENI. V was cut by 2 bases and J by 0 bases, with 11 bases left in between. CDR3 length: 16 amino acids. The DNA for the CDR3 is TGTGCCAGCTCACCATCGGACAGCAACTCTGGAAACACCATATATCTT. Translated, it gives CASSPSDSNSGNTIYL.

The rearrangement links TRBV2 to TRBJ2-2; 13 bases map to TRBD2. V shed 8 bases and J 0 bases; nucleotides not matched to a gene: 3. The CDR3 is 16 amino acids. Germline lookup yields CDR1 SNHLY and CDR2 FYNNEI. For the CDR3, the DNA is TGTGCCAGCGGACTAGCGGGGGCCTCGAACACCGGGGAGCTGTTTTTT. It yields the protein CASGLAGASNTGELFF.